This T cell receptor beta chain was found in a study of T-cell reconstitution after alpha-beta-depleted transplantation in children. This clonotype was seen more than once but under ten times. Unique molecular identifiers were incorporated into the prepared TCRbeta library. Via MiXCR, TCRdb re-called the PCR reads, giving one row per CDR3 protein. The table shows roughly 180,000 distinct CDR3 sequences, with roughly 11% occurring only once. Trimming removed 7 bases from V and 8 bases from J; junction bases left unmatched: 5. The CDR3 sequence is 13 residues long. CDR1 is SEHNR and CDR2 is FQNEAQ in the germline V gene (reference sequence).

The sequence was obtained from a boy aged 2-15 years with acute myeloid leukemia, due to receive a stem cell transplant. This specimen consisted of PBMCs, obtained before TCRalphabeta/CD19-depleted stem cell transplant. The genes are TRBV7-9 and TRBJ1-6, with 7 bases aligning to TRBD1. The CDR3 is CASNDRVDSPLHF. CDR3 in DNA: TGTGCCAGCAACGACAGGGTGGATTCACCCCTCCACTTT.